This TCR beta chain was obtained from a study of T cell repertoires in cytomegalovirus infection (dated by TCRdb to the late 2010s). In the study overall: Peptide stimulations targeted recently identified HLA-C-restricted CMV epitopes, whose presentation resists viral immunomodulation, together with well-studied HLA-B-restricted epitopes. Donor HLA type was relevant to the analysis, as public TCR beta signatures indicated carriage of CMV infection together with the matching HLA type. The investigation overall reported the following: Cumulative frequency of public TCR beta family members discriminated carriers of CMV infection plus the relevant HLA type in this cohort and an independent approximately 400-donor cohort. In the ex vivo response, HLA-C-restricted CMV-specific TCR beta clonotypes were dominant, and in two of eight donors the single most frequent clonotype came from this HLA-C-restricted group.

The CDR3, cysteine through phenylalanine, is 14 amino acids long. Just CDR3 DNA is preserved here, 42 bases in frame from base 1. The germline V gene yields SGHTA for CDR1 and FQGTGA for CDR2. Relative to germline, V is 6 bases shorter and J is 1 base shorter, with 12 bases between their ends. Read against the paper, the sample's treatment or condition label means: in vitro stimulation with specific CMV peptide epitopes to enrich CMV-specific T cells. This clonotype came up a few times. The antigen it binds to is not known. One base away there is no much larger clone; base qualities are not given. Sequencing was performed on an Illumina HiSeq 1500. TCRdb itself trimmed the public reads at Q25 with fastp, ran MiXCR and retained productive beta chains. Each entry is one CDR3 protein sequence, shown with its most common DNA and genes. The sample contains approximately 340,000 distinct CDR3 sequences, roughly 28% of them found a single time. Together, the top ten hold around 19% of the sample.

This TCR derives from a human donor in good health (CMV status not recorded). Some clones in this sample may be carry-over from other donors' samples. Recombination joined TRBV7-3 with TRBJ1-1; the D gene lacks a confident call. The sample was cultured PBMCs, taken from culture after CMV antigen stimulation. The CDR3 protein: CASSRDNSNTEAFF. The DNA sequence reads TGTGCCAGCAGTCGCGACAACTCGAACACTGAAGCTTTCTTT.